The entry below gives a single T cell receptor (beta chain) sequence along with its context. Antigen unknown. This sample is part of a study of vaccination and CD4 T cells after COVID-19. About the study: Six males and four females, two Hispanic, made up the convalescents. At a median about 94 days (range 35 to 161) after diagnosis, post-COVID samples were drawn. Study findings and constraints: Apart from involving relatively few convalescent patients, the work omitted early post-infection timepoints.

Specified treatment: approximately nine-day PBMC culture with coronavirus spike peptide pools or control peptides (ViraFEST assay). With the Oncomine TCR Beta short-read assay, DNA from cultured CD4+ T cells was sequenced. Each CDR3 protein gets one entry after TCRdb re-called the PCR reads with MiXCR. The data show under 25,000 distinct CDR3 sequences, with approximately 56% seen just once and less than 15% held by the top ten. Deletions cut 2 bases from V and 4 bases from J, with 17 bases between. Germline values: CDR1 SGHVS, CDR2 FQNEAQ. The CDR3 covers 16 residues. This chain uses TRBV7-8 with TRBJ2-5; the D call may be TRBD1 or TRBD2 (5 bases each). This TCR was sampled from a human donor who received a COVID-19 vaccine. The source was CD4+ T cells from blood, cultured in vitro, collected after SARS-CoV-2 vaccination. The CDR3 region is CASSLRHRGVLETQYF. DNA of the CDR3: TGTGCCAGCAGCTTACGTCATAGAGGGGTCCTAGAGACCCAGTACTTC. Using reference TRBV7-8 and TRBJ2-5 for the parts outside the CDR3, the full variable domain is GAGVSQSPRYKVAKRGQDVALRCDPISGHVSLFWYQQALGQGPEFLTYFQNEAQLDKSGLPSDRFFAERPEGSVSTLKIQRTQQEDSAVYLCASSLRHRGVLETQYFGPGTRLLVL.